This T cell receptor (beta chain) was obtained from a study of T cell responses to AZD1222 COVID-19 vaccine. Assay: immunoSEQ multiplex PCR; the TCRdb copy retains only in-frame clones and omits some. Here the sample spans roughly 150,000 clones, over 90% being singletons. The trim removed 3 bases at V and 6 bases at J, leaving 2 bases unmatched. Germline V gives CDR1 MNHEY, CDR2 SMNVEV (reference sequence). This CDR3 region has 14 residues. The sequenced sample was peripheral blood, obtained on day 0 of AZD1222 vaccination. This chain connects TRBV27 to TRBJ2-1; 10 bases map to TRBD1. This TCR derives from an adult in good health. CDR3 region: CASSFGTGVNEQFF. The DNA for the CDR3 is TGTGCCAGCAGTTTCGGGACAGGGGTCAATGAGCAGTTCTTC.